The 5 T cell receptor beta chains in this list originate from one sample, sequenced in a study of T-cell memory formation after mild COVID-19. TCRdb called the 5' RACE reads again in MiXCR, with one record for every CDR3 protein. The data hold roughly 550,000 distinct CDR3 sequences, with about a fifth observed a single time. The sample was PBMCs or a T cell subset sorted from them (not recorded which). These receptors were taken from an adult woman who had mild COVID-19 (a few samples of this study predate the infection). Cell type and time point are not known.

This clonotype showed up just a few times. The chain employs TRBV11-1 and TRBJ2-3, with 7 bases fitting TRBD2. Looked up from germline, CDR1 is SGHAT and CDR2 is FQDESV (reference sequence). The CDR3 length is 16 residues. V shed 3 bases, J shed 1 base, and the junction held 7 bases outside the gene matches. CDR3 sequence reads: CASSLLAVLRTDTQYF. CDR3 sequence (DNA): TGTGCCAGCAGCTTGCTAGCGGTCCTGCGCACAGATACGCAGTATTTT.

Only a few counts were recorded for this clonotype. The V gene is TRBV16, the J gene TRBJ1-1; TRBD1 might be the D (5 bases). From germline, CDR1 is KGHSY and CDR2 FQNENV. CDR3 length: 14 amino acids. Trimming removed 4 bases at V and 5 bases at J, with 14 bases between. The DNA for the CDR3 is TGTGCCAGCAGCCCGGGGACCGACGGGACTGAAGCTTTCTTT. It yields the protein CASSPGTDGTEAFF.

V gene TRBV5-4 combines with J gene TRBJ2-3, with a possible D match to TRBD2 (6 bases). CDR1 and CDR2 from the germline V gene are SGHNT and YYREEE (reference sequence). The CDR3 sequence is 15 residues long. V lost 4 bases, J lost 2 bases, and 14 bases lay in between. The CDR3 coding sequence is TGTGCCAGCAGCACTCGACTAGGGGACACAGATACGCAGTATTTT. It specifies CASSTRLGDTDTQYF.

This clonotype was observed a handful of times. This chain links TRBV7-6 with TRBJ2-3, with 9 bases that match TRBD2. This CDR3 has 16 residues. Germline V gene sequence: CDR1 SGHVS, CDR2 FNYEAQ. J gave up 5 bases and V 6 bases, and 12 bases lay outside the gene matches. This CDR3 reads CASRAGTSLGVDTQYF. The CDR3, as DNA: TGTGCCAGCAGAGCCGGGACTAGCCTGGGGGTAGATACGCAGTATTTT.

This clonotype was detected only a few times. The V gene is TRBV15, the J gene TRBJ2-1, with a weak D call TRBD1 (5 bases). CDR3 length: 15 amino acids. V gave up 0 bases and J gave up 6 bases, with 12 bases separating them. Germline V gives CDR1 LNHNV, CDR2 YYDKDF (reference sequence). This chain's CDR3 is CATSRDQGRGNEQFF. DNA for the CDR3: TGTGCCACCAGCAGAGACCAGGGTCGCGGCAATGAGCAGTTCTTC.